This T cell receptor beta chain was captured by sequencing in a study of T cell repertoires in cytomegalovirus infection. The overall study: The public TCR beta signatures pointed to both CMV infection and matching HLA type. Findings and caveats of the study: Pooled public TCR beta family frequency picked out CMV carriers with the relevant HLA. The study found HLA-C-restricted CMV-specific TCR beta clonotypes dominating the ex vivo response.

On this clonotype: Its antigen is unidentified.

CDR3 length: 13 amino acids. V was trimmed by 3 bases and J by 8 bases, leaving 13 bases between them. Germline assignment: CDR1 SEHNR and CDR2 FQNEAQ (reference sequence). One entry per CDR3 protein, called by TCRdb with MiXCR from the reads. The table lists roughly 100,000 distinct CDR3 sequences, 16% of them singletons. The sequencing sample was made of PBMCs. The TCR was taken from a human donor in good health (CMV status not recorded). Some clones in this sample may be carry-over from other donors' samples. The chain employs TRBV7-9 and TRBJ1-2; D may be TRBD1 (5 bases). DNA for the CDR3: TGTGCCAGCAGCTTGGGGGGGGACCGCGGCTACACCTTC. Its translation: CASSLGGDRGYTF. Supplemented by reference TRBV7-9 and TRBJ1-2, the full variable domain reads DTGVSQNPRHKITKRGQNVTFRCDPISEHNRLYWYRQTLGQGPEFLTYFQNEAQLEKSRLLSDRFSAERPKGSFSTLEIQRTEQGDSAMYLCASSLGGDRGYTFGSGTRLTVV.